Presented here are 4 T cell receptor beta chains from one specimen sequenced in a study of T cells expressing NK-cell markers. TCRdb derives one entry per CDR3 protein from the 5' RACE reads, leaving out DNA. In total, the table holds about 380,000 distinct CDR3 sequences. The sequenced sample was blood T cells: a sorted CD56 or NKG2C T cell subset, CD4+ or CD8+ T cells, or bulk PBMC T cells (not recorded which). Source of these receptors: a man aged 18-75 years in good health.

This chain joins TRBV7-3 and TRBJ1-1; the TCRdb D gene call, TRBD1, has no DNA to confirm it. This CDR3 contains 16 residues. CDR1 is SGHTA, CDR2 FQGTGA, per germline. The CDR3 sequence: CASSLRTGTGNTEAFF.

The chain carries TRBV29-1 and TRBJ2-5; the TRBD1 assignment by TCRdb is unverifiable without DNA. Germline CDR1 SQVTM, CDR2 ANQGSEA. The CDR3 is 13 residues long. The CDR3 region is CSVESGGKETQYF.

The chain is built from TRBV6-1 and TRBJ2-3; TCRdb's D call of TRBD1 is untestable without DNA. CDR3 length: 15 residues. Per the germline V gene, CDR1 is MNHNS and CDR2 is SASEGT. This chain's CDR3 is CASTRQGVSQDTQYF.

The chain has TRBV27 and TRBJ2-6. CDR1 is MNHEY, CDR2 SMNVEV, per germline (reference sequence). The CDR3 consists of 15 residues. This CDR3 is CASSIYRSGANVLTF.